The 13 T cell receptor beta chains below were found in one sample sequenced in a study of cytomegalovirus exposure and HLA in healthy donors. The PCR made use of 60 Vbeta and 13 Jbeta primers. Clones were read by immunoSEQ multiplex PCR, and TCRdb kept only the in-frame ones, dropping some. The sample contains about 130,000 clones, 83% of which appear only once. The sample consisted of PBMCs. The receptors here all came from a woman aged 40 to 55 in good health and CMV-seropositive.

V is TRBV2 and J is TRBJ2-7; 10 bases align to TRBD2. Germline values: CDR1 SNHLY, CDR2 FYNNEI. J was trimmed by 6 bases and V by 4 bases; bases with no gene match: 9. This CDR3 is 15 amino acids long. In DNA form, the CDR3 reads TGTGCCAGCAGTGTTTTGGCTAGCGGGAGAAGCGAGCAGTACTTC. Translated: CASSVLASGRSEQYF.

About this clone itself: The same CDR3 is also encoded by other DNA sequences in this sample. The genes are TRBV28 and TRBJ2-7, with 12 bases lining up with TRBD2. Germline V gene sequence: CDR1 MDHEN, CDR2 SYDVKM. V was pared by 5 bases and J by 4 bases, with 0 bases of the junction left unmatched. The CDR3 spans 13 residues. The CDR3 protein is CASSLAGGYEQYF. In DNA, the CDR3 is TGTGCCAGCAGTCTAGCGGGAGGGTACGAGCAGTACTTC.

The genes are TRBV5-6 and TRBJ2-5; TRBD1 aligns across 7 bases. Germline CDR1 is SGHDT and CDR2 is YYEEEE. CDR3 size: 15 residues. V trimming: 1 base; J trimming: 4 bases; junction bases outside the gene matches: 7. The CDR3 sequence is CASSLPAGGRETQYF. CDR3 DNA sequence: TGTGCCAGCAGCTTGCCGGCAGGGGGACGAGAGACCCAGTACTTC.

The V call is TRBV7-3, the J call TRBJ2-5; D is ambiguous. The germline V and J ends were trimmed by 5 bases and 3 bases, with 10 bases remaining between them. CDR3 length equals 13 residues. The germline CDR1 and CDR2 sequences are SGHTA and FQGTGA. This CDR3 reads CASSPGSKETQYF. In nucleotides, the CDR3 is TGTGCCAGCAGCCCCGGGTCCAAAGAGACCCAGTACTTC. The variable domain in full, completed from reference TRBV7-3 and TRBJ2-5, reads GAGVSQTPSNKVTEKGKYVELRCDPISGHTALYWYRQSLGQGPEFLIYFQGTGAADDSGLPNDRFFAVRPEGSVSTLKIQRTERGDSAVYLCASSPGSKETQYFGPGTRLLVL.

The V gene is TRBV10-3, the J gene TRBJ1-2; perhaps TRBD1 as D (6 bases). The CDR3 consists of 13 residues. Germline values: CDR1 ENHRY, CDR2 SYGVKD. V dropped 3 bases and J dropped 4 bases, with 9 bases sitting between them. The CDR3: CAISEQGAYGYTF. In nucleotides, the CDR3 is TGTGCCATCAGTGAACAGGGTGCCTATGGCTACACCTTC.

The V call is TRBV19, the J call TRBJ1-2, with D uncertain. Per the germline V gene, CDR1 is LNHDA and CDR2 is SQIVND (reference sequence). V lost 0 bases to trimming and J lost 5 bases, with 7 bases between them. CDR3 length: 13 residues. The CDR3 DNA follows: TGTGCCAGTAGTATAGAGAGGGTTTATGGCTACACCTTC. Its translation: CASSIERVYGYTF.

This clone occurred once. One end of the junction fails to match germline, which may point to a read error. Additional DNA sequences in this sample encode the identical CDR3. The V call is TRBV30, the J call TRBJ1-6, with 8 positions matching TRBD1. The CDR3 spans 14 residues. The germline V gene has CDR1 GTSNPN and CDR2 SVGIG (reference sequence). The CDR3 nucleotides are TGTGCCTGGAGCTCTGGACAGGGCAATTCCCCCCTCCACTTT. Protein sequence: CAWSSGQGNSPLHF.

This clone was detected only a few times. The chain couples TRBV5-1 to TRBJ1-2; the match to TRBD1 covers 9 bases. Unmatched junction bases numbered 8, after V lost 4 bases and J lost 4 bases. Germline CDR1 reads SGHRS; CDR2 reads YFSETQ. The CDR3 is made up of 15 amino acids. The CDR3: CASSEQGAKAYGYTF. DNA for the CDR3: TGCGCCAGCAGCGAACAGGGGGCGAAAGCCTATGGCTACACCTTC. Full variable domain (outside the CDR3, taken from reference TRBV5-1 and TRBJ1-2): KAGVTQTPRYLIKTRGQQVTLSCSPISGHRSVSWYQQTPGQGLQFLFEYFSETQRNKGNFPGRFSGRQFSNSRSEMNVSTLELGDSALYLCASSEQGAKAYGYTFGSGTRLTVV.

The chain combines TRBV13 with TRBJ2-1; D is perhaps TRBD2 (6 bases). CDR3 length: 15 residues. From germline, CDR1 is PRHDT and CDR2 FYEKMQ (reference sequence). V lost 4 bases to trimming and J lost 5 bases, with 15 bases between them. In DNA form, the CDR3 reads TGTGCCAGCAGCTCCTGGGACTCAAGGCACAATGAGCAGTTCTTC. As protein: CASSSWDSRHNEQFF.

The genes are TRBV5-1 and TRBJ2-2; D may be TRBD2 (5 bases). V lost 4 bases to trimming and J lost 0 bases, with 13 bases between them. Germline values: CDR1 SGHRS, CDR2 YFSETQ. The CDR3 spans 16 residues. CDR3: CASSQKRSSNTGELFF. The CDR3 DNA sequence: TGCGCCAGCAGCCAGAAGCGGAGCTCGAACACCGGGGAGCTGTTTTTT.

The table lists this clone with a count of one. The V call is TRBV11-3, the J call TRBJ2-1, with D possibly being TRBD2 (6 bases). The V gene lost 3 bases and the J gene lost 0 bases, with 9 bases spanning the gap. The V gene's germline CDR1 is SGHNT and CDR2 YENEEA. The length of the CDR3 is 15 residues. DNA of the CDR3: TGTGCCAGCAGCTTCGGGGGTAGCTCCTACAATGAGCAGTTCTTC. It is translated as CASSFGGSSYNEQFF.

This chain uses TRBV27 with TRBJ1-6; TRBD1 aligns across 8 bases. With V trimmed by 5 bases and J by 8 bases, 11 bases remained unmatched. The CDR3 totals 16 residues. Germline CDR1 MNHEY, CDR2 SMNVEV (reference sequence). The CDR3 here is CASSSKIRDRHSPLHF. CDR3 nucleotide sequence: TGTGCCAGCAGTAGTAAGATCCGGGACAGGCATTCACCCCTCCACTTT.

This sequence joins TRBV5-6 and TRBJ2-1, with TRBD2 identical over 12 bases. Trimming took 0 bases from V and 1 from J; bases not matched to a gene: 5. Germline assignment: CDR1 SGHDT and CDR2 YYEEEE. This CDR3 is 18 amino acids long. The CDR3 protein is CASSLGGLAGGSYNEQFF. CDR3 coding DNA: TGTGCCAGCAGCTTGGGGGGTCTAGCGGGAGGGTCCTACAATGAGCAGTTCTTC.